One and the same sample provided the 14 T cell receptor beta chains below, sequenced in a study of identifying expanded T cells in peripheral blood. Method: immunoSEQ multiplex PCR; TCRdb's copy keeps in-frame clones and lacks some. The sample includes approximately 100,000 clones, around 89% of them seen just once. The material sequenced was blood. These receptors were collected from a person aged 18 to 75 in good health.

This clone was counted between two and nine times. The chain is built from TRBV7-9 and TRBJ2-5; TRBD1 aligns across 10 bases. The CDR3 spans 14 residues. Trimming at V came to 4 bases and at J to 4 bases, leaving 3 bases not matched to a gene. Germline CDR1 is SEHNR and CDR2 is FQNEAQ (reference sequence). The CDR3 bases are TGTGCCAGCAGCTCCCGGACAGGGGGAGAGACCCAGTACTTC. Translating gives CASSSRTGGETQYF.

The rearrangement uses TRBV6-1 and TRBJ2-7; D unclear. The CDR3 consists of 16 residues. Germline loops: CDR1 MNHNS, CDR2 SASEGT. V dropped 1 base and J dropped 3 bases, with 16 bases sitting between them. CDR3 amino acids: CASSEVDQVLHYEQYF. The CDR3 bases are TGTGCCAGCAGTGAAGTGGACCAGGTTCTCCACTACGAGCAGTACTTC.

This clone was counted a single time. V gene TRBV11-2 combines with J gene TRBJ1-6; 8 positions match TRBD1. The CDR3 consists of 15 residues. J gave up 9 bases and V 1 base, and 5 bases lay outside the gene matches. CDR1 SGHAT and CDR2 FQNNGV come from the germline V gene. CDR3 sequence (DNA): TGTGCCAGCAGCTTAGTGCAGGGGGCACTTTCACCCCTCCACTTT. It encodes CASSLVQGALSPLHF.

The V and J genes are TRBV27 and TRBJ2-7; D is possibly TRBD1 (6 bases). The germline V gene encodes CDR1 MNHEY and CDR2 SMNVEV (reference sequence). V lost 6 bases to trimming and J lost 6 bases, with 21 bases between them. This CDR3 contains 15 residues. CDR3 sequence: CASSWTTGTTSEQYF. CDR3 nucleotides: TGTGCCAGCAGCTGGACCACAGGGACCACTAGCGAGCAGTACTTC.

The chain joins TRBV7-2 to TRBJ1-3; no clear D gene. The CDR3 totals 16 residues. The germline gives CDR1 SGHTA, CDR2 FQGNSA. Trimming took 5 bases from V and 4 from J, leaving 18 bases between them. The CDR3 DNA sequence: TGTGCCAGCAGCATCGCCGGGCCCAGGCGCGGAAACACCATATATTTT. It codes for CASSIAGPRRGNTIYF.

The CDR3 here is CASRMRGYNQPQHF. The CDR3 nucleotides are TGTGCCAGTAGAATGCGGGGGTATAATCAGCCCCAGCATTTT. This sequence joins TRBV19 and TRBJ1-5; D might be TRBD1 (5 bases). Germline V gene lookup returns CDR1 LNHDA and CDR2 SQIVND (reference sequence). The CDR3 is made up of 14 amino acids. Trimming removed 6 bases at V and 4 bases at J, with 13 bases between.

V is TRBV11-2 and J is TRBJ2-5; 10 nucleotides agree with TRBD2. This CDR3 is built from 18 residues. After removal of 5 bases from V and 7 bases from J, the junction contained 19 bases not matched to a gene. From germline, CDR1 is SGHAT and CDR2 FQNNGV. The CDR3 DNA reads TGTGCCAGCAGCCGAAAGGGGTCTAGCGGGGGTGGTTTGGTGACCCAGTACTTC. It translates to CASSRKGSSGGGLVTQYF.

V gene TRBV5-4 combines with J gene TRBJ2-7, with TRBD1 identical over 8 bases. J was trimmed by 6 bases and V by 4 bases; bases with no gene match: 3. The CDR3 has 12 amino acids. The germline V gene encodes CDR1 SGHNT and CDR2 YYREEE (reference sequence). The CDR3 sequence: CASSPDRAEQYF. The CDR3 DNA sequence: TGTGCCAGCAGCCCGGACAGGGCCGAGCAGTACTTC.

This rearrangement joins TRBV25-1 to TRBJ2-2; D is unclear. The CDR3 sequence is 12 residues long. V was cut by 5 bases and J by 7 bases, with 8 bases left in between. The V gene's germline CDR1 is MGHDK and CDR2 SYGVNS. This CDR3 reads CASSNWGGELFF. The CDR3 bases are TGTGCCAGCAGTAACTGGGGCGGGGAGCTGTTTTTT.

This CDR3 reads CASYFRQGSYPLHF. The DNA for the CDR3 is TGCGCCAGCTACTTCCGGCAGGGGAGTTACCCCCTCCACTTT. The chain uses TRBV5-1 and TRBJ1-6; tentatively, D is TRBD1 (6 bases). The germline V and J ends were trimmed by 7 bases and 13 bases, with 21 bases remaining between them. Germline-derived CDR1 and CDR2 are SGHRS and YFSETQ. The CDR3 covers 14 residues.

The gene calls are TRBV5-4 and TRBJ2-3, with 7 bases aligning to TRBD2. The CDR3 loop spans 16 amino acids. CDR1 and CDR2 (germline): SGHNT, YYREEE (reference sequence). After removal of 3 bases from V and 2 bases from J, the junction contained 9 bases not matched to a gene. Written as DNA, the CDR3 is TGTGCCAGCAGCTCTGGGACTACGGGGTCCACAGATACGCAGTATTTT. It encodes CASSSGTTGSTDTQYF.

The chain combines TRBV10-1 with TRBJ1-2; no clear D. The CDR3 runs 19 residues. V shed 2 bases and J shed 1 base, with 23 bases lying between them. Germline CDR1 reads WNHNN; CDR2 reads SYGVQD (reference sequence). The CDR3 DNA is TGCGCCAGCAGTGAGGATCCCCTCGGAGGAGGGAAGAGTAACTATGGCTACACCTTC. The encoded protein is CASSEDPLGGGKSNYGYTF.

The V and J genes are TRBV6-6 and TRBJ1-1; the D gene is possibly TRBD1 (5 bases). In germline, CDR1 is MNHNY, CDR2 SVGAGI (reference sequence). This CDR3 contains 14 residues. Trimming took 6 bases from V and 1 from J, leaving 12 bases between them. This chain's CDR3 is CASRPGGENTEAFF. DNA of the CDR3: TGTGCCAGCAGACCGGGGGGGGAGAACACTGAAGCTTTCTTT.

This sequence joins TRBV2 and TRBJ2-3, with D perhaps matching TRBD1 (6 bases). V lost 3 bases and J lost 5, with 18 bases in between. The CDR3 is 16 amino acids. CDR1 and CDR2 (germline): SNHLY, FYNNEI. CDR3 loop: CASSDPRALQGDTQYF. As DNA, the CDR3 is TGTGCCAGCAGTGACCCCAGGGCCTTACAGGGAGATACGCAGTATTTT.